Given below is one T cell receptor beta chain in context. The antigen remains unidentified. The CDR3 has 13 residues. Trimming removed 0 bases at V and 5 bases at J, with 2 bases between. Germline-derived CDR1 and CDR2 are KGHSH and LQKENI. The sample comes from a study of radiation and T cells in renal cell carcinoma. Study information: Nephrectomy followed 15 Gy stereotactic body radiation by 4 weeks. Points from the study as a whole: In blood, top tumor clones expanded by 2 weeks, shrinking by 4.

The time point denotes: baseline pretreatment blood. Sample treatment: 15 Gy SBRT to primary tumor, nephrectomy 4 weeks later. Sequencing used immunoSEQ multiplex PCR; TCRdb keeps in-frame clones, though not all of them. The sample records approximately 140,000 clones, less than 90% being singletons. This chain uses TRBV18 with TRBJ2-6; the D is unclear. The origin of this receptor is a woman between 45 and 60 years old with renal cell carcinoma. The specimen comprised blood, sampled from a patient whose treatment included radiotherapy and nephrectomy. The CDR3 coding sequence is TGTGCCAGCTCACCACCGAGGGCCAACGTCCTGACTTTC. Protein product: CASSPPRANVLTF. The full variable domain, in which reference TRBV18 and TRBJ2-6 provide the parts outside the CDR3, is NAGVMQNPRHLVRRRGQEARLRCSPMKGHSHVYWYRQLPEEGLKFMVYLQKENIIDESGMPKERFSAEFPKEGPSILRIQQVVRGDSAAYFCASSPPRANVLTFGAGSRLTVL.